The sequence of this T cell receptor (beta chain) was determined in a study of blood T cells in healthy people across ages (dated by TCRdb to between 2014 and 2017). Turning to the overall study: In model experiments, roughly one uniquely barcoded TCR beta cDNA molecule per two T cells was captured by template switching. Four age groups were formed from the donors: young (average about 15 years), middle-aged (around 41), aged (about 62) and long-lived (roughly 81). Using deep sequencing normalized with unique cDNA molecular identifiers, the study measured how TCR beta repertoire diversity changes with age. To avoid experimental bias, donors of different ages were distributed randomly across sequencing lanes. For two donors (one aged 18 to 30 and one aged 80 or older), the study analyzed two additional independent replicas of 1 million unique cDNA reads from the same blood draw. What the work shows at the level of the full study, not this receptor alone: Because the CMV infection status of the donors was unknown, age-related changes in expanded clonotypes may potentially have been confounded. Observed TCR beta diversity correlated strongly with the percentage of naive T cells measured by flow cytometry. Conclusive comparison of naive and antigen-experienced compartments was prevented by the profiling of bulk unsorted PBMCs. Estimates of total diversity based on one million sequenced T cells were regarded as lower bounds and as underestimates. Compared with the aged group, the long-lived group had more naive CD4+ T cells, fewer expanded clones and increased TCR diversity, a pattern suggesting age selection. Observed TCR beta diversity per million T cells fell roughly linearly with age, and a significant reduction was already apparent by age approximately 40.

The CDR3 has 16 amino acids, counting the end cysteine and phenylalanine. CDR3 DNA is the only sequence kept; it has 48 bases, read in frame from the first base. Compared with germline, V lacks 1 base and J lacks 6 bases; bases without a gene match: 8. The germline V gene (reference sequence) specifies SEHNR as CDR1 and FQNEAQ as CDR2. About this clonotype itself: This clone's antigen is unknown. Base qualities are not provided; no much larger clone lies one nucleotide away.

Preparation of the library involved 5' RACE. These reads were obtained on an Illumina HiSeq 2500. A second about 7 to 11 cycle PCR used a sample-barcoded 5' primer and a J-beta primer mix. A template-switch 5' adaptor carrying 12 random nucleotides introduced a unique molecular identifier onto each TCR beta cDNA molecule. At least 2.5 million CDR3-containing paired-end reads were obtained from each sample. First-strand cDNA synthesis was performed from all RNA using the Mint cDNA synthesis kit, with priming by a TRBC-specific oligonucleotide. Following uracil-DNA glycosylase treatment, all cDNA underwent a first 18-cycle PCR with the universal primers M1SS and BC2_uni_R. The published analysis was carried out like this. For normalization, 1 million high-quality reads were randomly selected from each sample, with every read carrying a distinct molecular identifier. Reads with shared molecular identifiers were discarded instead of being binned into consensus sequences. CDR3 identification, clonotype clustering and error correction used MiTCR with a Q25 quality threshold and the strictest error-elimination algorithm. Lower-bound total TCR beta diversity was estimated with a nonparametric unseen species model using Euler transformation. TCRdb applied fastp at Q25 and MiXCR to the public reads, then kept only in-frame beta chains. Entries are consolidated by CDR3 protein sequence, retaining the most common genes and DNA. The V and J calls here are based on TCRdb, not the publication. In this sample the table shows roughly 700,000 distinct CDR3 sequences, approximately 49% of which occur a single time. Of the sample, 30% to 35% falls within the top ten clones.

The roughly 42 donors, aged roughly 6 to 100 years, were systemically healthy Caucasian individuals from Russia. Roughly 11 milliliters of peripheral blood were drawn from each donor into EDTA-treated Vacutainer tubes. Ficoll-Paque density-gradient centrifugation was used to isolate PBMCs, with at least 7 million obtained per sample. Trizol reagent was used to extract total RNA from PBMCs, with at least 6 micrograms per sample. The percentages of naive CD45RAhigh/CD27high T cells were determined by flow cytometry on a PBMC aliquot from every donor. The receptor was derived from a woman aged 55-70 years in good health. The chain joins TRBV7-9 to TRBJ2-2, with 7 bases in between that match TRBD2. The material sequenced was blood. The CDR3 in this case is CASSLDGTIGAGELFF. Here is the DNA: TGTGCCAGCAGCTTAGACGGGACTATTGGAGCCGGGGAGCTGTTTTTT.